This T cell receptor (beta chain) is from a study of cytomegalovirus exposure and HLA in healthy donors. Use of 60 Vbeta and 13 Jbeta primers characterized the PCR. Sequenced by immunoSEQ multiplex PCR; TCRdb stores in-frame clones only, minus some. The sample includes 130,000 to 150,000 clones, approximately 72% of them seen just once. V shed 3 bases and J 6 bases; nucleotides not matched to a gene: 5. CDR3 length: 13 residues. Germline loops: CDR1 MGHRA, CDR2 YSYEKL. Sequenced input: PBMCs. The V and J genes are TRBV4-1 and TRBJ2-7; 7 bases line up with TRBD1. The receptor was isolated from a man in his forties in good health and CMV-seronegative. The CDR3 sequence is CASSQPTGSEQYF. In DNA form, the CDR3 reads TGCGCCAGCAGCCAGCCGACAGGGTCCGAGCAGTACTTC.